This T cell receptor (beta chain) was identified during a study of blood T cell repertoires in COVID-19. The assay was immunoSEQ multiplex PCR, and TCRdb's table has in-frame clones only and misses some. Of 150,000 to 200,000 clones detected, approximately 80% appear once; the ten largest clones hold around 10%. Sequencing input: PBMCs or T cells enriched from blood (not recorded which). The origin of this receptor is a man aged 50-60 years who had recovered from COVID-19.

The chain's CDR3 is CASSPGQNQPQHF. CDR3 bases: TGTGCCAGCAGCCCGGGACAGAATCAGCCCCAGCATTTT. V is TRBV12-3 or TRBV12-4 and J is TRBJ1-5, with TRBD1 identical over 7 bases. This CDR3 has 13 residues. The ends lost 6 bases at V and 4 bases at J; junction bases unmatched: 3.